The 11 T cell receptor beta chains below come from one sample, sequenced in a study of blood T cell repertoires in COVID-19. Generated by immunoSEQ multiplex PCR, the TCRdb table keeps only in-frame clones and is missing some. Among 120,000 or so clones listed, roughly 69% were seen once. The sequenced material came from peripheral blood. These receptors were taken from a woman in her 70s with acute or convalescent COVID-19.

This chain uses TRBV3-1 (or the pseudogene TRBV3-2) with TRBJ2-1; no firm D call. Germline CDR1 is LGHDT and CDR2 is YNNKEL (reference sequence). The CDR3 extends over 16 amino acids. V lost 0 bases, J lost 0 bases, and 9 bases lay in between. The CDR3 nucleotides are TGTGCCAGCAGCCAAGATAGGCGGAGCTCCTACAATGAGCAGTTCTTC. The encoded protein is CASSQDRRSSYNEQFF.

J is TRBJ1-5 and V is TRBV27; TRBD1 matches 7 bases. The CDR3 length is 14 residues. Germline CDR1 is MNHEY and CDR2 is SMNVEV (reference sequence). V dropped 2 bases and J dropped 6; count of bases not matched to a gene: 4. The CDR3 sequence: CASSLTGDSQPQHF. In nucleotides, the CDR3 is TGTGCCAGCAGTTTAACAGGGGATAGTCAGCCCCAGCATTTT.

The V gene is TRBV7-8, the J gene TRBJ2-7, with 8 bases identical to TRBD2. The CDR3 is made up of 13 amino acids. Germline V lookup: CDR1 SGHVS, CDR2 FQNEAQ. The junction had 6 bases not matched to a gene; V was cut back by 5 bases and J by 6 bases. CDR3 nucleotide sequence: TGTGCCAGCAGCCTAACTAGCGGTCGCGAGCAGTACTTC. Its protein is CASSLTSGREQYF.

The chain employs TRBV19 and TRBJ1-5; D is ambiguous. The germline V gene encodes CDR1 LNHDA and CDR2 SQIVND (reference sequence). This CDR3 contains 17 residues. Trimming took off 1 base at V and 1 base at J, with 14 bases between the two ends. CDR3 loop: CASSIGARSISNQPQHF. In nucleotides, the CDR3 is TGTGCCAGTAGTATAGGGGCCAGATCGATAAGCAATCAGCCCCAGCATTTT.

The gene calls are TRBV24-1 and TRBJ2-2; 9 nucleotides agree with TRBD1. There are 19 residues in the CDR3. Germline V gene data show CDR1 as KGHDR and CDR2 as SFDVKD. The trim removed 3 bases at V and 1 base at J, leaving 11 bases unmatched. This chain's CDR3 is CATSDVRKRGQGNTGELFF. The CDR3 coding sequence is TGTGCCACCAGTGATGTCAGAAAGAGGGGACAGGGGAACACCGGGGAGCTGTTTTTT.

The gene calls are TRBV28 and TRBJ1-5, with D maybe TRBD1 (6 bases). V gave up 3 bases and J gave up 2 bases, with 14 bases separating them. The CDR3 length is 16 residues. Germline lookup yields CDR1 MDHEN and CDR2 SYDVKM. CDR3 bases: TGTGCCAGCAGTTTTAGGGCAGGGGCCGGCAATCAGCCCCAGCATTTT. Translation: CASSFRAGAGNQPQHF. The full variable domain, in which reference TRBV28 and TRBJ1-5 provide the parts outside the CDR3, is DVKVTQSSRYLVKRTGEKVFLECVQDMDHENMFWYRQDPGLGLRLIYFSYDVKMKEKGDIPEGYSVSREKKERFSLILESASTNQTSMYLCASSFRAGAGNQPQHFGDGTRLSIL.

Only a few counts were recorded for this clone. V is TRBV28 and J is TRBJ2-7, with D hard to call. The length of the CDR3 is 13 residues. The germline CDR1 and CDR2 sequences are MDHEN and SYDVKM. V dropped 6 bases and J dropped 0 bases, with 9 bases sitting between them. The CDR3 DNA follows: TGTGCCAGCAGAGACTCTCTCTCCTACGAGCAGTACTTC. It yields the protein CASRDSLSYEQYF.

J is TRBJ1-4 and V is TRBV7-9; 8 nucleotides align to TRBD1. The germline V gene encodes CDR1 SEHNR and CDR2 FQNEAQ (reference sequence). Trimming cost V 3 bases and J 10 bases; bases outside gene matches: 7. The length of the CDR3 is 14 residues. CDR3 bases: TGTGCCAGCAGCTTGGCGGACAGGGTGGTAAAACTGTTTTTT. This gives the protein CASSLADRVVKLFF.

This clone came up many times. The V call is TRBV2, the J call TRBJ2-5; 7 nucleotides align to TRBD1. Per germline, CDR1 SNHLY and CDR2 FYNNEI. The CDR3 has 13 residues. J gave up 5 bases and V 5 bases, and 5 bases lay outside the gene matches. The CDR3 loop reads CASSYRGYETQYF. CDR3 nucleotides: TGTGCCAGCAGTTACAGGGGTTACGAGACCCAGTACTTC.

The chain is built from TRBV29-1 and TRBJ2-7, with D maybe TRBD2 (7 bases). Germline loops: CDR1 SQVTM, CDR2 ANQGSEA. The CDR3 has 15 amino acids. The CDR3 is CRGGRGAGVSYEQYF. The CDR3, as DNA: TGCCGCGGGGGCCGGGGGGCGGGAGTGTCCTACGAGCAGTACTTC.

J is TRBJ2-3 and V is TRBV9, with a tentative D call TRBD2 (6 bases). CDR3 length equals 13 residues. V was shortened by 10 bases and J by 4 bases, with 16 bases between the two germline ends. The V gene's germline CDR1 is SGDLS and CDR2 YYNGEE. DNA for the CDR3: TGTGCCTCCGGTCGGGAGCGGCCAGATACGCAGTATTTT. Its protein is CASGRERPDTQYF. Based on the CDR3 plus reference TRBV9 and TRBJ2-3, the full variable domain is DSGVTQTPKHLITATGQRVTLRCSPRSGDLSVYWYQQSLDQGLQFLIQYYNGEERAKGNILERFSAQQFPDLHSELNLSSLELGDSALYFCASGRERPDTQYFGPGTRLTVL.